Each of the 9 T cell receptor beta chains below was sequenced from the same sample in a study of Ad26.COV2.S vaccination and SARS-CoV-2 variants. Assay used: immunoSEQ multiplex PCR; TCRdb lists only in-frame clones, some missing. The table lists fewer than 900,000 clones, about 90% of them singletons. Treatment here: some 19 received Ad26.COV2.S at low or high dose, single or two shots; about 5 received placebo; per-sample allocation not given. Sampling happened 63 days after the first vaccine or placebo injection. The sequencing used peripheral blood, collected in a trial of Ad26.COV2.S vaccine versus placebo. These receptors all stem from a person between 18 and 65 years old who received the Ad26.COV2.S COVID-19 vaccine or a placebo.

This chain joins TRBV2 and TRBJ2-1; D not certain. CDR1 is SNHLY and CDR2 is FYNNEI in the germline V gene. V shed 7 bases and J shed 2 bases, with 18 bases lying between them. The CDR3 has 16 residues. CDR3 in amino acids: CASNSALWNTYNEQFF. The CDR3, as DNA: TGTGCCAGCAACTCGGCCCTCTGGAATACCTACAATGAGCAGTTCTTC.

CDR3 DNA: TGTGCCAGCTCACCAGTGAGGGCCCACAATGAGCAGTTCTTC. This codes for CASSPVRAHNEQFF. V usage is TRBV18 and J usage is TRBJ2-1; D possibly corresponds to TRBD2 (5 bases). This CDR3 has 14 amino acids. The germline V gene has CDR1 KGHSH and CDR2 LQKENI. Trimming pared 2 bases from V and 5 bases from J, leaving 10 bases between.

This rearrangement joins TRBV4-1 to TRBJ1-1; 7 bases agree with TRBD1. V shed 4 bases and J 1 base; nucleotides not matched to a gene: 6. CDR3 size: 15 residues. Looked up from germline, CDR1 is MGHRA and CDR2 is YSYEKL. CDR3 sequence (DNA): TGCGCCAGCAGCCTCTCCGGACAGGCGAACACTGAAGCTTTCTTT. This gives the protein CASSLSGQANTEAFF.

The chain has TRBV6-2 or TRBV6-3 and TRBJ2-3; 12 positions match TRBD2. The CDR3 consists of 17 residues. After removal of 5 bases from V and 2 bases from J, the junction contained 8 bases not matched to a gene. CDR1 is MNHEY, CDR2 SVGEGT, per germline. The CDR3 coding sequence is TGTGCCAGCAGTCGCCGACTAGCGGGGGCCTTCACAGATACGCAGTATTTT. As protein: CASSRRLAGAFTDTQYF.

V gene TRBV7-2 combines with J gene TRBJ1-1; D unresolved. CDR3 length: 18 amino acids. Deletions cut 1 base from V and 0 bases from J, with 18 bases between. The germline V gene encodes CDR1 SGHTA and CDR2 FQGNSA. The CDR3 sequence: CASSLEGFARSLNTEAFF. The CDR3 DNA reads TGTGCCAGCAGCTTAGAGGGTTTCGCCAGAAGTCTGAACACTGAAGCTTTCTTT.

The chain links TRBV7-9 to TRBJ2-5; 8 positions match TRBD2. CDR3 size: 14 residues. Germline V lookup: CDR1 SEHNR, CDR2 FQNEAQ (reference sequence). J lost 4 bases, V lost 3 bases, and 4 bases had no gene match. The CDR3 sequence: CASSFGTRVETQYF. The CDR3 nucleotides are TGTGCCAGCAGCTTTGGGACTAGAGTAGAGACCCAGTACTTC.

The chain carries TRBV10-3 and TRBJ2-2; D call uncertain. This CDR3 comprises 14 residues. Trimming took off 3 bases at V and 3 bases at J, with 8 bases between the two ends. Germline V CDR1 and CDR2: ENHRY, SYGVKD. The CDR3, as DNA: TGTGCCATCAGTGAACAAAGAGACACCGGGGAGCTGTTTTTT. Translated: CAISEQRDTGELFF.

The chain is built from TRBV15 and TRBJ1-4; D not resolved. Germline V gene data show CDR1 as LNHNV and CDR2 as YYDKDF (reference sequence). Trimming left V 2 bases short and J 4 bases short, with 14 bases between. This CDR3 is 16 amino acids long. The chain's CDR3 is CATSRRARGNNEKLFF. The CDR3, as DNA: TGTGCCACCAGCAGAAGAGCCCGGGGAAATAATGAAAAACTGTTTTTT.

This CDR3 is CASLRGESYEQYF. In DNA, the CDR3 is TGTGCCAGCCTAAGGGGGGAGTCCTACGAGCAGTACTTC. The J gene is TRBJ2-7, the V gene TRBV11-2, with D possibly being TRBD1 or TRBD2 (6 bases each). Trimming took off 8 bases at V and 1 base at J, with 12 bases between the two ends. This CDR3 comprises 13 residues. Germline CDR1 and CDR2: SGHAT and FQNNGV.